The TCR beta chain under discussion was sequenced for a study of response to subunit inactivated influenza vaccine. The germline V gene encodes CDR1 SQVTM and CDR2 ANQGSEA. Trimming removed 6 bases from V and 3 bases from J, with 12 bases in between. CDR3 length equals 12 residues. This clonotype appeared a few times. TCRdb processed the RT-PCR reads anew with MiXCR; each CDR3 protein has one entry. The sample carries about half a million distinct CDR3 sequences, roughly 25% recorded once. Sequencing used CD4+ T cells sorted from PBMCs, obtained 4 to 6 days after vaccination. This chain links TRBV29-1 with TRBJ2-7; possible D gene TRBD1, 5 bases. This sequence originates from a man aged 45 to 65 who received an inactivated influenza vaccine. The CDR3 sequence is CSVVTVNYEQYF. CDR3 DNA: TGCAGCGTCGTGACAGTGAACTACGAGCAGTACTTC.